This T cell receptor beta chain derives from a study of cytomegalovirus exposure and HLA in healthy donors. Concerning this clone: Its matching antigen is unknown. At one end the junction does not follow the germline gene, possibly because of a read error.

Regarding the study as a whole: Previously analyzed data showed that most TCR beta V segments were productive at a frequency of about 87% or about 30%. Altogether, 164 TCR beta chains were recorded as cytomegalovirus-associated.

A multiplex PCR was run with 60 Vbeta primers and 13 Jbeta primers. Sequencing was performed with immunoSEQ multiplex PCR; in TCRdb, only in-frame clones are kept and a portion is missing. Seen here are about 170,000 clones, 55% to 65% observed once, and the top ten hold around 3.2%. Germline V gene lookup returns CDR1 SEHNR and CDR2 FQNEAQ (reference sequence). There are 12 residues in the CDR3. The receptor comes from a man aged 40-49 years in good health and CMV-seronegative. Sequencing was carried out using PBMCs. The chain links TRBV7-9 to TRBJ2-1; D is undetermined. The CDR3: CSSSSPDNEQFF. CDR3 DNA sequence: TGTTCCAGCAGCTCTCCGGACAATGAGCAGTTCTTC. The full variable domain, its missing parts supplied by reference TRBV7-9 and TRBJ2-1, is DTGVSQNPRHKITKRGQNVTFRCDPISEHNRLYWYRQTLGQGPEFLTYFQNEAQLEKSRLLSDRFSAERPKGSFSTLEIQRTEQGDSAMYLCSSSSPDNEQFFGPGTRLTVL.